The source of this T cell receptor (beta chain) is a study of shared clonotypes between healthy human individuals. The germline V gene has CDR1 MNHEY and CDR2 SMNVEV (reference sequence). This CDR3 region has 17 residues. V was clipped by 2 bases and J by 1 base, with 17 bases between them. A deep-level run was used for the assay. The assay was immunoSEQ multiplex PCR, and TCRdb's table has in-frame clones only and misses some. The sample consists of over 400,000 clones, 70% to 80% of them appearing once. Participating donors were healthy, HIV-negative adults free of recent acute infections or vaccinations. Approximately 90 million PBMCs went into genomic DNA for unsorted samples.

The genes are TRBV27 and TRBJ1-1; possible D gene TRBD1, 5 bases. Sequencing input: PBMCs. The clonotype originates from a woman between 40 and 50 years old in good health. Some clones in this sample may be carry-over from other donors' samples. DNA for the CDR3: TGTGCCAGCAGTTTAACCCCCCCCACAGGCCCGAACACTGAAGCTTTCTTT. It yields the protein CASSLTPPTGPNTEAFF.